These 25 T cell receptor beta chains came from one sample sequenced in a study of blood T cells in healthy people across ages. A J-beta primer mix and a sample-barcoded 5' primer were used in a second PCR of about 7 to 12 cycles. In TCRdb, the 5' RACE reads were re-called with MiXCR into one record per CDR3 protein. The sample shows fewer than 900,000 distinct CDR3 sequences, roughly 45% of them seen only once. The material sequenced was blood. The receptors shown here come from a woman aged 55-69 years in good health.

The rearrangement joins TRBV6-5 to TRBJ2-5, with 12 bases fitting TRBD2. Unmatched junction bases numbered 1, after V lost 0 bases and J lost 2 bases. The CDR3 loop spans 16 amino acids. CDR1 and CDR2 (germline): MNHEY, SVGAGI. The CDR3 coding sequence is TGTGCCAGCAGTTACTCCGGACTAGCGGGACAAGAGACCCAGTACTTC. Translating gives CASSYSGLAGQETQYF.

CDR3 in DNA: TGTGCCAGCAGGCACAGCACGAACTATGGCTACACCTTC. Translated: CASRHSTNYGYTF. The V and J genes are TRBV25-1 and TRBJ1-2; D uncertain. Germline V gene sequence: CDR1 MGHDK, CDR2 SYGVNS. V lost 6 bases, J lost 2 bases, and 10 bases lay in between. The CDR3 runs to 13 residues.

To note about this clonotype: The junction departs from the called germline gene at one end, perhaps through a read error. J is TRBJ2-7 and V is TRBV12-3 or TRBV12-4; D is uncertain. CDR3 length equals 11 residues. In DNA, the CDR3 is TGTACCAGCAGTTTTTCCTACGAGCAGTACTTC. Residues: CTSSFSYEQYF.

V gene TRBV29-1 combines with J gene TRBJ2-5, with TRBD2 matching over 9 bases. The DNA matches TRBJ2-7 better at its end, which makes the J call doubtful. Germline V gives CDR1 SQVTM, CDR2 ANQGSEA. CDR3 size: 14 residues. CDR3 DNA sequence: TGCAGCGTTGGGGGACTAGCTTCTGGTTACGAGCAGTACTTC. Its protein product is CSVGGLASGYEQYF.

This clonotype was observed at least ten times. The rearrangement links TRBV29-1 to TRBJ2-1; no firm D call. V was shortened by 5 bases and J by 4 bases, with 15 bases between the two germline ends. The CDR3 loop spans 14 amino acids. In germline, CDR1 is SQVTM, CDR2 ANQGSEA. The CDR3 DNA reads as TGCAGCGTTTCAGATCCCCGAATTTACAATGAGCAGTTCTTC. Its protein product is CSVSDPRIYNEQFF.

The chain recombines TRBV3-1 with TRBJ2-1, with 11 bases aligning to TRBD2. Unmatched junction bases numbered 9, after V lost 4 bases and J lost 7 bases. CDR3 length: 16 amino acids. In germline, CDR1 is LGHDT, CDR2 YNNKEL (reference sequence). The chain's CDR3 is CASSRTTTSGENEQFF. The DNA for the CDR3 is TGTGCCAGCAGCCGAACTACGACTAGCGGGGAGAATGAGCAGTTCTTC.

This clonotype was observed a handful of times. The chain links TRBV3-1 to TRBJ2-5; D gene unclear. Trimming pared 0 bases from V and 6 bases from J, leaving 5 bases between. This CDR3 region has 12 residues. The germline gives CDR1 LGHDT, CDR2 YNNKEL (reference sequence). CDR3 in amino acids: CASSQDVKTQYF. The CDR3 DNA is TGTGCCAGCAGCCAAGATGTGAAGACCCAGTACTTC.

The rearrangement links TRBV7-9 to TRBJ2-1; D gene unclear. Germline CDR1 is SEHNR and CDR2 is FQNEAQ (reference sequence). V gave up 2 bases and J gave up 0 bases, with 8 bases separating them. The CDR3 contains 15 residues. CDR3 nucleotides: TGTGCCAGCAGCTTAATCCCAGGCTCCTACAATGAGCAGTTCTTC. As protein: CASSLIPGSYNEQFF.

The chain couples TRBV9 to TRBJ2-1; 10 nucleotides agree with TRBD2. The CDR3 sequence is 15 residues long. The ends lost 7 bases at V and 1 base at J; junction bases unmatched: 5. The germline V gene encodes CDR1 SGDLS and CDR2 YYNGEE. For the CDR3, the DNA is TGTGCCAGCGCGAGAGCGGGAGGGTCCTACAATGAGCAGTTCTTC. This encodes CASARAGGSYNEQFF.

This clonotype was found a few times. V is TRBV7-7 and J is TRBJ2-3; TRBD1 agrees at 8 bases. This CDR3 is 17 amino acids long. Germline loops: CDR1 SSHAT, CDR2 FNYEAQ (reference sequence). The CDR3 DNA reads TGTGCTAGCTCCGAATGGGGCAGGGGGCGTTCATCAGATACGCAGTATTTT. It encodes CASSEWGRGRSSDTQYF.

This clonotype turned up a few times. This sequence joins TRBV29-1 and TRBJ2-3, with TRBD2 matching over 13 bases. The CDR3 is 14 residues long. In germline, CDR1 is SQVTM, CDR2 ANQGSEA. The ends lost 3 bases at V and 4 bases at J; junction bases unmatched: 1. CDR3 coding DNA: TGCAGCGTTGACGGACTAGCGGGAGCAGATACGCAGTATTTT. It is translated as CSVDGLAGADTQYF.

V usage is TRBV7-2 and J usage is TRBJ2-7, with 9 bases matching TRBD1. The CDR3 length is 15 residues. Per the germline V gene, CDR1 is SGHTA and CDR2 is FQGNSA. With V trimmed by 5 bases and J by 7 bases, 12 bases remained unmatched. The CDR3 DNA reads TGTGCCAGCAGCATAGACAGGGGGGCCTACAATGAGCAGTACTTC. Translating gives CASSIDRGAYNEQYF.

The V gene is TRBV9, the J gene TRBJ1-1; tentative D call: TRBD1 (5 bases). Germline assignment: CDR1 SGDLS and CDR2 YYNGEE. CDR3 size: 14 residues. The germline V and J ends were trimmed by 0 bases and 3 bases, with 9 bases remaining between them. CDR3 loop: CASSVGRGDTEAFF. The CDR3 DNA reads TGTGCCAGCAGCGTAGGAAGAGGGGACACTGAAGCTTTCTTT. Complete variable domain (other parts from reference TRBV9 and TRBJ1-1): DSGVTQTPKHLITATGQRVTLRCSPRSGDLSVYWYQQSLDQGLQFLIQYYNGEERAKGNILERFSAQQFPDLHSELNLSSLELGDSALYFCASSVGRGDTEAFFGQGTRLTVV.

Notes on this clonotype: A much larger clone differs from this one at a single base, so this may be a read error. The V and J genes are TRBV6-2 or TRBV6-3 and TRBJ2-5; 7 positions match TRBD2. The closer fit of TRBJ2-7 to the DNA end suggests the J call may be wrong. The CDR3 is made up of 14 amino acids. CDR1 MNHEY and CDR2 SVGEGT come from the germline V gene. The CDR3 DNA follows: TGTGCCAGCAGGTACACCGCGGGAGCTGTCGAGCAGTACTTC. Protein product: CASRYTAGAVEQYF.

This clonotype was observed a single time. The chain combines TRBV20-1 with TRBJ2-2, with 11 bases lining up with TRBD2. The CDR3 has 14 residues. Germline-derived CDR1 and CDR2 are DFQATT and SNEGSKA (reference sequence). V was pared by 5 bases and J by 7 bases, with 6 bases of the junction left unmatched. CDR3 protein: CSAPGTSGGGELFF. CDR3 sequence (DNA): TGCAGTGCTCCCGGGACTAGCGGCGGCGGGGAGCTGTTTTTT.

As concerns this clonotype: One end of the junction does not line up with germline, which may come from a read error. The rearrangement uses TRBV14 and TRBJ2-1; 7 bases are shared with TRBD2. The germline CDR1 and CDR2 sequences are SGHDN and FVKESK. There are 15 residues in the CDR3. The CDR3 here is CAGSQGREGYNEQFF. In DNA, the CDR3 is TGTGCCGGCAGCCAAGGCAGGGAGGGGTACAATGAGCAGTTCTTC.

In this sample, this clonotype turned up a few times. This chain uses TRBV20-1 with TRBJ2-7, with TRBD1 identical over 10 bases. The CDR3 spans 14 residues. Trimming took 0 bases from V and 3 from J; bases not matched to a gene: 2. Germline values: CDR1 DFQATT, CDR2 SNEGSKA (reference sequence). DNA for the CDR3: TGCAGTGCTAGAGATGGGGACAGGGGCTACGAGCAGTACTTC. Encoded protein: CSARDGDRGYEQYF.

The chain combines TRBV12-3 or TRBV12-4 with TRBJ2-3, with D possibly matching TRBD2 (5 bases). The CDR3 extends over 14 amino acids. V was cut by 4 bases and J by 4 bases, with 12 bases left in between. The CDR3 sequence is CASSSRISADTQYF. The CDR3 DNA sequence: TGTGCCAGCAGTTCCAGAATTAGCGCAGATACGCAGTATTTT.

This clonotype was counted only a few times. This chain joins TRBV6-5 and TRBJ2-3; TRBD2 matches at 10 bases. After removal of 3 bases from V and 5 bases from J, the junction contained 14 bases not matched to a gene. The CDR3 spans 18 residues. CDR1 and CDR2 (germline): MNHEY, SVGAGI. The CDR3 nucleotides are TGTGCCAGCAGTTATGAATGGACTAGCGGTACACTGAGAGATACGCAGTATTTT. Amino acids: CASSYEWTSGTLRDTQYF.

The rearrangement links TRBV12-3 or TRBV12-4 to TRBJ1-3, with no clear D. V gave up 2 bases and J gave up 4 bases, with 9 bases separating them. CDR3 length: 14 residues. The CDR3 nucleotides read TGTGCCAGCAGTTTAAGGGTATCGGGAAACACCATATATTTT. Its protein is CASSLRVSGNTIYF.

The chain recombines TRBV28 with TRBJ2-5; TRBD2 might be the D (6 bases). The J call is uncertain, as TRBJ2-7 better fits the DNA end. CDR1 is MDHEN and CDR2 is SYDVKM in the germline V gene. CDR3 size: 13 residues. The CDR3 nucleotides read TGTGCCAGCCGCCGGGGAGGAGCCTACGAGCAGTACTTC. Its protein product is CASRRGGAYEQYF.

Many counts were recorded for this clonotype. Written as DNA, the CDR3 is TGTGCCAGCAGTTACGATATCCAAGCGGGAGGAAATGAGCAGTTCTTC. As protein: CASSYDIQAGGNEQFF. The chain joins TRBV6-2 or TRBV6-3 to TRBJ2-1; 9 positions agree with TRBD2. The CDR3 is 16 residues long. Germline lookup yields CDR1 MNHEY and CDR2 SVGEGT. Trimming took 2 bases from V and 7 from J; bases not matched to a gene: 9.

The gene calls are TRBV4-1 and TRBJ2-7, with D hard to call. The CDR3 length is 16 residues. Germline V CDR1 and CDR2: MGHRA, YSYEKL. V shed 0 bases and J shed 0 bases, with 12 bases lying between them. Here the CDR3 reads CASSQDPRLDSYEQYF. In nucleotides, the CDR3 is TGCGCCAGCAGCCAAGATCCCAGGCTGGACTCCTACGAGCAGTACTTC.

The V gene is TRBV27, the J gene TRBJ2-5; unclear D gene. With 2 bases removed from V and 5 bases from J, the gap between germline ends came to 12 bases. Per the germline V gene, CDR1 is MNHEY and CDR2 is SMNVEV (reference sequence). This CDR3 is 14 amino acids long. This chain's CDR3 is CASSLGIVPETQYF. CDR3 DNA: TGTGCCAGCAGTTTAGGTATCGTGCCGGAGACCCAGTACTTC.

The CDR3 DNA reads as TGCAGTGCGTTGACAGGGGAAGAGACCCAGTACTTC. This gives the protein CSALTGEETQYF. This chain uses TRBV20-1 with TRBJ2-5; TRBD1 agrees at 8 bases. The CDR3 has 12 residues. Trimming cost V 6 bases and J 3 bases; bases outside gene matches: 3. Germline values: CDR1 DFQATT, CDR2 SNEGSKA (reference sequence).